This T cell receptor (beta chain) was profiled in a study of shared clonotypes between healthy human individuals. Study-wide points: Non-shared clonotypes had lower generation probabilities than clonotypes shared by all four sorted-subset donors. Measured sharing among donors was expected to vary with sequencing depth.

About this clone: Its antigen is unidentified.

Every immunoSEQ plate was one replicate of a subset's evenly spread DNA. Libraries were prepared by immunoSEQ multiplex PCR; TCRdb keeps only in-frame clonotypes and omits some of them. The sample holds 2,500,000 or so clones, roughly 93% seen once. This CDR3 has 13 amino acids. V gave up 3 bases and J gave up 7 bases, with 9 bases separating them. Germline lookup yields CDR1 SGHAT and CDR2 FQDESV (reference sequence). The chain links TRBV11-1 to TRBJ2-2; no clear D. The origin of this receptor is a man younger than 35 in good health. Some clones in this sample may be carry-over from other donors' samples. The sequencing sample was made of naive CD4+ T cells from PBMCs. Subset defined: CD45RA+ positively selected. The CDR3 region has the DNA TGTGCCAGCAGCTTTGGGTCAGGCGGGGAGCTGTTTTTT. The encoded protein is CASSFGSGGELFF.